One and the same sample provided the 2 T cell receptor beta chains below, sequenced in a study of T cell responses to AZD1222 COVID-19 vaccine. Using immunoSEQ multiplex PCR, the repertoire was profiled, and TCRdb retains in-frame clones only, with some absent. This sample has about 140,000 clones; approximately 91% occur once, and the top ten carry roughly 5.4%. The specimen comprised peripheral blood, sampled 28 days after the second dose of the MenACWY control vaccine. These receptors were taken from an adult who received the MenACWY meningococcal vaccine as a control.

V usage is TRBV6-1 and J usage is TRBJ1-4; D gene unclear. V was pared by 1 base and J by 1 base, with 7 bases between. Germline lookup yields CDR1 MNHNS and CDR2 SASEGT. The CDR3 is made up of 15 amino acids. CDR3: CASSEEEVTNEKLFF. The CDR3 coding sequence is TGTGCCAGCAGTGAAGAAGAGGTAACTAATGAAAAACTGTTTTTT.

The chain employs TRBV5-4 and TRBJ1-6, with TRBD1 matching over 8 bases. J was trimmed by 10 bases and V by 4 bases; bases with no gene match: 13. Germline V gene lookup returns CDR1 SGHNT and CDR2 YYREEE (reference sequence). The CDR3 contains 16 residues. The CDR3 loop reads CASSLIGTGKVSPLHF. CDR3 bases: TGTGCCAGCAGCCTGATTGGGACAGGCAAGGTATCACCCCTCCACTTT.